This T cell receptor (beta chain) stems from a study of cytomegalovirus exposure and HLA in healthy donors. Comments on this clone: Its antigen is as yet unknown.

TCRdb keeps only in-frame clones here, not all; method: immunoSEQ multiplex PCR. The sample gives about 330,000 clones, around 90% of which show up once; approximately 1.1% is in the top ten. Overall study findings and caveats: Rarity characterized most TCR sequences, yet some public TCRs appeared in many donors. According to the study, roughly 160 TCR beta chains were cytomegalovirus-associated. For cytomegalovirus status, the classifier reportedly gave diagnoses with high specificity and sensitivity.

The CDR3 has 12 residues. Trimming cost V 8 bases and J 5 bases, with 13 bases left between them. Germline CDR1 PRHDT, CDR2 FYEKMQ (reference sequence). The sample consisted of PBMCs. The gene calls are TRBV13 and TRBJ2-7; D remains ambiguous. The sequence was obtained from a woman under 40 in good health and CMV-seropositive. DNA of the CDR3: TGTGCCAGCTCTTACGGTGTCAACGAGCAGTACTTC. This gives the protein CASSYGVNEQYF.